Below are 16 T cell receptor beta chains sequenced from a single sample in a study of CD8 T cells in Susac syndrome. Random hexamers were used to reverse transcribe roughly 0.5 to 1 ug of RNA. TCRdb analysed the immunoSEQ multiplex PCR reads with MiXCR anew, one entry per CDR3 protein. The table shows some 80,000 distinct CDR3 sequences, with roughly 94% occurring only once. What was sequenced was CD8+ T cells from PBMCs. These receptors all come from a human donor in good health.

This chain uses TRBV29-1 with TRBJ1-2; maybe TRBD1 (5 bases). The CDR3 has 14 residues. V was pared by 7 bases and J by 2 bases, with 17 bases between. Germline CDR1 and CDR2: SQVTM and ANQGSEA. CDR3 amino acids: CSGLTWGGNYGYTF. The CDR3, as DNA: TGCAGCGGGCTCACTTGGGGGGGGAACTATGGCTACACCTTC. Looking up the rest from reference TRBV29-1 and TRBJ1-2 gives the full variable domain: SAVISQKPSRDICQRGTSLTIQCQVDSQVTMMFWYRQQPGQSLTLIATANQGSEATYESGFVIDKFPISRPNLTFSTLTVSNMSPEDSSIYLCSGLTWGGNYGYTFGSGTRLTVV.

The chain links TRBV7-6 to TRBJ1-1, with 8 bases identical to TRBD1. This CDR3 has 16 amino acids. V shed 4 bases and J 0 bases; nucleotides not matched to a gene: 7. Germline lookup yields CDR1 SGHVS and CDR2 FNYEAQ. The DNA for the CDR3 is TGTGCCAGCAGCTCGGACAGGGTAGTCATGAACACTGAAGCTTTCTTT. It translates to CASSSDRVVMNTEAFF.

The chain recombines TRBV27 with TRBJ1-2; D not resolved. The CDR3 is made up of 14 amino acids. Germline lookup yields CDR1 MNHEY and CDR2 SMNVEV (reference sequence). Trimming took 0 bases from V and 8 from J, leaving 13 bases between them. In DNA form, the CDR3 reads TGTGCCAGCAGTTTATCTTTGGCAGCTCACGGCTACACCTTC. Translation: CASSLSLAAHGYTF.

The CDR3 reads CASSVDPGGNYGYTF. CDR3 sequence (DNA): TGTGCCAGCAGCGTAGATCCGGGGGGTAACTATGGCTACACCTTC. This sequence joins TRBV9 and TRBJ1-2, with D perhaps matching TRBD1 (5 bases). The CDR3 runs 15 residues. Germline loops: CDR1 SGDLS, CDR2 YYNGEE. V lost 0 bases to trimming and J lost 1 base, with 10 bases between them.

This clonotype turned up a few times. The genes are TRBV11-2 and TRBJ2-1, with a tentative D call TRBD2 (5 bases). The CDR3 has 11 residues. V lost 9 bases, J lost 6 bases, and 9 bases lay in between. Per germline, CDR1 SGHAT and CDR2 FQNNGV. CDR3 sequence: CARLGLNEQFF. The CDR3, as DNA: TGTGCCAGACTAGGACTCAATGAGCAGTTCTTC.

V gene TRBV20-1 combines with J gene TRBJ2-7, with unresolved D. The CDR3 extends over 14 amino acids. The V end lost 0 bases, the J end lost 3 bases, and 12 bases lay between the germline ends. Germline V gene lookup returns CDR1 DFQATT and CDR2 SNEGSKA (reference sequence). The DNA of the CDR3 is TGCAGTGCTAGAGATAGAAGTGCCATCTACGAGCAGTACTTC. Translated, it gives CSARDRSAIYEQYF.

The rearrangement uses TRBV13 and TRBJ2-5, with D perhaps matching TRBD1 (5 bases). The germline V and J ends were trimmed by 1 base and 1 base, with 10 bases remaining between them. This CDR3 region has 15 residues. CDR1 and CDR2 (germline): PRHDT, FYEKMQ (reference sequence). The CDR3 here is CASSLAGQGQETQYF. The CDR3 nucleotides are TGTGCCAGCAGCTTAGCCGGGCAGGGCCAAGAGACCCAGTACTTC.

This chain connects TRBV27 to TRBJ2-5; no clear D. Germline V CDR1 and CDR2: MNHEY, SMNVEV (reference sequence). V was trimmed by 1 base and J by 2 bases, leaving 5 bases between them. The CDR3 is 13 amino acids. CDR3 DNA: TGTGCCAGCAGTTTATTGGAGCAAGAGACCCAGTACTTC. Its translation is CASSLLEQETQYF.

CDR3 amino acids: CASNEGVNGHQPQHF. CDR3 DNA: TGTGCCAGCAATGAGGGGGTCAATGGTCATCAGCCCCAGCATTTT. The chain joins TRBV2 to TRBJ1-5; the D gene is possibly TRBD1 (6 bases). V was pared by 7 bases and J by 5 bases, with 18 bases between. The CDR3 is 15 amino acids. Germline values: CDR1 SNHLY, CDR2 FYNNEI.

The chain has TRBV7-6 and TRBJ1-1; D unclear. Trimming shortened V by 5 bases and J by 5 bases, and 6 bases separated the two germline ends. Germline V gene sequence: CDR1 SGHVS, CDR2 FNYEAQ. This CDR3 spans 11 amino acids. This CDR3 reads CASSTETEAFF. CDR3 coding DNA: TGTGCCAGCAGCACTGAGACTGAAGCTTTCTTT.

The chain carries TRBV12-3 or TRBV12-4 and TRBJ1-2, with D unclear. The length of the CDR3 is 17 residues. The V end lost 4 bases, the J end lost 7 bases, and 25 bases lay between the germline ends. The CDR3 loop is CASSSPPRARGGGGYTF. CDR3 DNA sequence: TGTGCCAGCAGTTCTCCCCCAAGAGCCCGCGGAGGAGGTGGCTACACCTTC.

This clonotype was observed a handful of times. This chain uses TRBV7-2 with TRBJ2-7, with 10 bases that match TRBD2. The ends lost 5 bases at V and 0 bases at J; junction bases unmatched: 4. The CDR3 consists of 15 residues. In germline, CDR1 is SGHTA, CDR2 FQGNSA. CDR3: CASSQAGGTSYEQYF. CDR3 DNA sequence: TGTGCCAGCAGCCAAGCGGGGGGGACCTCCTACGAGCAGTACTTC.

This chain uses TRBV29-1 with TRBJ2-1; 8 bases line up with TRBD2. The germline gives CDR1 SQVTM, CDR2 ANQGSEA. Trimming cost V 3 bases and J 0 bases; bases outside gene matches: 7. This CDR3 contains 16 residues. Here the CDR3 DNA reads TGCAGCGTTGATGGCGGGAGGACCAGCTCCTACAATGAGCAGTTCTTC. It specifies CSVDGGRTSSYNEQFF.

The V gene is TRBV29-1, the J gene TRBJ2-3, with D perhaps TRBD1 or TRBD2 (6 bases each). The V gene's germline CDR1 is SQVTM and CDR2 ANQGSEA. This CDR3 spans 17 amino acids. Trimming removed 3 bases at V and 5 bases at J, with 24 bases between. In nucleotides, the CDR3 is TGCAGCGTTGATTCCGAACAGGGAGGAATGGGCGGAGATACGCAGTATTTT. Protein sequence: CSVDSEQGGMGGDTQYF.

Here the CDR3 DNA reads TGTGCCAGCAGCTCCTCTGGGTTTTCCTACGAGCAGTACTTC. Amino acid sequence: CASSSSGFSYEQYF. The rearrangement joins TRBV7-9 to TRBJ2-7, with no clear D. The ends were cut back, 4 bases at V and 1 base at J, with 11 bases in the middle. Germline values: CDR1 SEHNR, CDR2 FQNEAQ (reference sequence). This CDR3 is built from 14 residues. The entire variable domain, with the rest obtained from reference TRBV7-9 and TRBJ2-7, is as follows: DTGVSQNPRHKITKRGQNVTFRCDPISEHNRLYWYRQTLGQGPEFLTYFQNEAQLEKSRLLSDRFSAERPKGSFSTLEIQRTEQGDSAMYLCASSSSGFSYEQYFGPGTRLTVT.

V usage is TRBV7-9 and J usage is TRBJ2-2, with TRBD2 as a possible D gene (6 bases). This CDR3 spans 16 amino acids. Germline CDR1 is SEHNR and CDR2 is FQNEAQ (reference sequence). The V end was cut by 8 bases, the J end by 6 bases, with 22 bases between. CDR3 sequence (DNA): TGTGCCAGCTATATCACCTCGCGGGATGTCGCCGGGGAGCTGTTTTTT. This gives the protein CASYITSRDVAGELFF. Supplemented by reference TRBV7-9 and TRBJ2-2, the full variable domain reads DTGVSQNPRHKITKRGQNVTFRCDPISEHNRLYWYRQTLGQGPEFLTYFQNEAQLEKSRLLSDRFSAERPKGSFSTLEIQRTEQGDSAMYLCASYITSRDVAGELFFGEGSRLTVL.